This T cell receptor beta chain emerged from a study of regulatory T cells in long-lasting Graves disease. Findings and caveats of the study: Accuracy could have been hurt by small sample size.

Noted time point: persistent/refractory GD, antithyroid drugs over 5 years with positive TRAb. After RNA was extracted from PBMCs, the TCR library was made from it. Researchers made TCR beta libraries by using iRepertoire HTBI primers and running Arm-PCR on CDR3 regions. TCRdb analysed the multiplex PCR reads with MiXCR anew, one entry per CDR3 protein. The repertoire holds 310,000 or so distinct CDR3 sequences, around 20% seen once, with roughly 50% in the top ten. As concerns this clonotype: Its specificity is unknown. A read error may account for a junction end that differs from germline.

This specimen consisted of peripheral blood mononuclear cells (PBMCs), obtained when the disease was refractory, from a patient treated with antithyroid drugs. The source is a female donor with Graves disease.

CDR3 sequence reads: CAISEGGGYDYTF. Here the CDR3 DNA reads TGTGCCATCAGTGAGGGGGGAGGCTATGACTACACCTTC. The V and J genes are TRBV10-3 and TRBJ1-2; D may be TRBD1 (5 bases). CDR3 length: 13 residues. Germline CDR1 and CDR2: ENHRY and SYGVKD.